Listed here are 20 T cell receptor beta chains from one sample, sequenced in a study of low-dose radiotherapy and immunotherapy resistance in tumors. Gene-specific TRAV and TRBV primers were used for first-strand cDNA, covering alpha and beta chains. It was with a constant-region primer and a V-primer adapter that TCRs were amplified over around 18 PCR cycles. TCRdb ran MiXCR on the reads and lists one entry per CDR3 protein. This table has approximately 18,000 distinct CDR3 sequences, approximately 74% appearing once. These receptor sequences come from a human donor with advanced metastatic prostate, ovarian, gallbladder or colorectal cancer (not recorded which). This table probably holds off-target reads from a library built for another chain.

DNA of the CDR3: TGCAGTGCTGGGGAGCGGGGGGGGTCCTACGATACGCAGTATTTT. Translating it yields CSAGERGGSYDTQYF. The rearrangement joins TRBV20-1 to TRBJ2-3; TRBD2 matches at 10 bases. The germline V gene has CDR1 DFQATT and CDR2 SNEGSKA (reference sequence). CDR3 length equals 15 residues. Trimming at V came to 5 bases and at J to 6 bases, leaving 11 bases not matched to a gene.

V and J are TRBV6-6 and TRBJ1-1, with 7 bases lining up with TRBD1. V shed 2 bases and J 5 bases; nucleotides not matched to a gene: 8. CDR1 is MNHNY, CDR2 SVGAGI, per germline (reference sequence). CDR3 length equals 15 residues. DNA of the CDR3: TGTGCCAGCAGTTACGCTCCGAACAGGGGAACTGAAGCTTTCTTT. It codes for CASSYAPNRGTEAFF.

The genes are TRBV6-1 and TRBJ1-6; TRBD1 matches at 7 bases. V lost 2 bases, J lost 7 bases, and 5 bases stayed unmatched. The V gene's germline CDR1 is MNHNS and CDR2 SASEGT. The CDR3 runs 15 residues. The CDR3, as DNA: TGTGCCAGCAGTGAAATAGGGGGCACCAATTCACCCCTCCACTTT. As protein: CASSEIGGTNSPLHF.

The chain uses TRBV4-3 and TRBJ2-1, with TRBD2 identical over 11 bases. J was trimmed by 6 bases and V by 0 bases; bases with no gene match: 10. The CDR3 loop spans 18 amino acids. Per germline, CDR1 LGHNA and CDR2 YSLEER. The CDR3 here is CASSQEGSASGGINEQFF. The CDR3 bases are TGCGCCAGCAGCCAAGAGGGGTCGGCTAGCGGGGGGATCAATGAGCAGTTCTTC.

The chain links TRBV11-1 to TRBJ2-5; 7 bases are shared with TRBD2. This CDR3 is built from 17 residues. Germline CDR1 is SGHAT and CDR2 is FQDESV (reference sequence). The J segment lost 4 bases and the V segment lost 0 bases, leaving 11 bases of the junction unmatched. CDR3 bases: TGTGCCAGCAGCTTAGCGCAGGCGGGAGTTAAGGGAGAGACCCAGTACTTC. This translates into CASSLAQAGVKGETQYF.

A word on this clonotype: One junction end disagrees with the germline gene, perhaps due to a read error. The chain joins TRBV11-2 to TRBJ2-3; D call uncertain. Per the germline V gene, CDR1 is SGHAT and CDR2 is FQNNGV. The CDR3 sequence is 13 residues long. CDR3 nucleotide sequence: TGTCCCAGCAGCTTCGGAGTCACAGATACGCAGTATTTT. Encoded protein: CPSSFGVTDTQYF.

V is TRBV11-2 and J is TRBJ1-5; the D gene is possibly TRBD1 (5 bases). Trimming removed 5 bases from V and 7 bases from J, with 15 bases in between. This CDR3 comprises 14 residues. CDR1 and CDR2 (germline): SGHAT, FQNNGV. DNA for the CDR3: TGTGCCAGCAGCATAGGGACGGGCGCACAGCCCCAGCATTTT. As protein: CASSIGTGAQPQHF.

This clonotype appeared a few times. The chain joins TRBV28 to TRBJ2-7, with TRBD1 identical over 7 bases. CDR1 is MDHEN, CDR2 SYDVKM, per germline. V lost 5 bases and J lost 5; bases outside the gene matches: 12. CDR3 length equals 15 residues. This CDR3 reads CASSPRDSSSDEQYF. The CDR3 DNA reads TGTGCCAGCAGTCCCCGGGACAGCTCGTCGGACGAGCAGTACTTC. The full variable domain, in which reference TRBV28 and TRBJ2-7 provide the parts outside the CDR3, is DVKVTQSSRYLVKRTGEKVFLECVQDMDHENMFWYRQDPGLGLRLIYFSYDVKMKEKGDIPEGYSVSREKKERFSLILESASTNQTSMYLCASSPRDSSSDEQYFGPGTRLTVT.

The J gene is TRBJ2-5, the V gene TRBV6-2 or TRBV6-3; 7 bases map to TRBD2. Per the germline V gene, CDR1 is MNHEY and CDR2 is SVGEGT. V lost 6 bases and J lost 2; bases outside the gene matches: 6. The CDR3 extends over 14 amino acids. CDR3 nucleotide sequence: TGTGCCAGCAGCCGAGCGGGGCTACAAGAGACCCAGTACTTC. Protein sequence: CASSRAGLQETQYF.

V is TRBV4-1 and J is TRBJ2-3, with D maybe TRBD1 (5 bases). Germline V gene lookup returns CDR1 MGHRA and CDR2 YSYEKL. CDR3 length: 15 amino acids. V lost 2 bases and J lost 11, with 20 bases in between. The CDR3 spells CASSQTITGGPVQYF. Written as DNA, the CDR3 is TGCGCCAGCAGCCAAACAATAACAGGCGGCCCGGTGCAGTATTTT.

This clonotype came up once. V gene TRBV18 combines with J gene TRBJ1-2; no clear D gene. CDR1 is KGHSH, CDR2 LQKENI, per germline. V shed 2 bases and J shed 1 base, with 5 bases lying between them. CDR3 length: 13 residues. The CDR3 region is CASSPGSNYGYTF. CDR3 DNA sequence: TGTGCCAGCTCACCAGGCAGTAACTATGGCTACACCTTC.

The chain combines TRBV7-9 with TRBJ2-3, with D unclear. V was shortened by 1 base and J by 1 base, with 9 bases between the two germline ends. Germline CDR1 SEHNR, CDR2 FQNEAQ (reference sequence). The CDR3 runs to 15 residues. Here the CDR3 DNA reads TGTGCCAGCAGCTTAGACGTGACGGGCACAGATACGCAGTATTTT. It specifies CASSLDVTGTDTQYF.

V gene TRBV28 combines with J gene TRBJ1-6; D is undetermined. Germline V gene lookup returns CDR1 MDHEN and CDR2 SYDVKM. V was clipped by 1 base and J by 7 bases, with 14 bases between them. CDR3 size: 16 residues. The CDR3 region has the DNA TGTGCCAGCAGTTTATACCCGGGTGCCCGCAATTCACCCCTCCACTTT. Residues: CASSLYPGARNSPLHF.

This rearrangement joins TRBV6-2 or TRBV6-3 to TRBJ2-3, with 9 bases that match TRBD2. V dropped 7 bases and J dropped 1; count of bases not matched to a gene: 9. CDR1 and CDR2 from the germline V gene are MNHEY and SVGEGT. The CDR3 covers 16 residues. CDR3: CASTRLERGGTDTQYF. In DNA, the CDR3 is TGTGCCAGCACCCGTCTCGAGCGGGGGGGCACAGATACGCAGTATTTT.

This sequence joins TRBV5-1 and TRBJ2-7; D call uncertain. Germline CDR1 reads SGHRS; CDR2 reads YFSETQ. CDR3 length: 14 residues. Trimming removed 5 bases at V and 0 bases at J, with 12 bases between. The CDR3: CASSSGPASYEQYF. The CDR3 DNA reads as TGCGCCAGCAGTTCTGGACCGGCCTCCTACGAGCAGTACTTC.

The chain couples TRBV6-2 or TRBV6-3 to TRBJ1-6, with 9 bases matching TRBD1. This CDR3 has 15 residues. Germline CDR1 MNHEY, CDR2 SVGEGT. After removal of 4 bases from V and 10 bases from J, the junction contained 8 bases not matched to a gene. The CDR3 region is CASSFGDRVASPLHF. The DNA of the CDR3 is TGTGCCAGCAGTTTTGGGGACAGGGTTGCCTCACCCCTCCACTTT.

In this sample, this clonotype turned up once. The chain is built from TRBV29-1 and TRBJ2-7; no clear D gene. V lost 4 bases and J lost 0, with 7 bases in between. The CDR3 extends over 12 amino acids. Germline CDR1 SQVTM, CDR2 ANQGSEA. The CDR3 DNA is TGCAGCGTTGGTAGGGACTCCTACGAGCAGTACTTC. Protein: CSVGRDSYEQYF.

The chain combines TRBV19 with TRBJ1-5; D uncertain. This CDR3 has 12 residues. Trimming took off 5 bases at V and 9 bases at J, with 11 bases between the two ends. Germline CDR1 reads LNHDA; CDR2 reads SQIVND (reference sequence). CDR3 bases: TGTGCCAGTAGTCCCGTAGTCGGGCCCCAGCATTTT. Protein sequence: CASSPVVGPQHF.

The chain joins TRBV27 to TRBJ1-4; D ambiguous. Trimming took 6 bases from V and 0 from J, leaving 17 bases between them. The CDR3 has 17 amino acids. In germline, CDR1 is MNHEY, CDR2 SMNVEV (reference sequence). CDR3 sequence reads: CASSPYVFTATNEKLFF. The CDR3 DNA reads as TGTGCCAGCAGCCCCTACGTGTTTACTGCAACTAATGAAAAACTGTTTTTT.

The genes are TRBV6-2 or TRBV6-3 and TRBJ2-2, with unresolved D. The germline gives CDR1 MNHEY, CDR2 SVGEGT. The CDR3 covers 14 residues. Deletions cut 0 bases from V and 3 bases from J, with 5 bases between. The CDR3 is CASSYSRYTGELFF. The CDR3 DNA reads as TGTGCCAGCAGTTACTCTCGGTACACCGGGGAGCTGTTTTTT.